This is a list of T cell receptor beta chains from one sample in a study of patients and donors after allogeneic stem cell transplantation. TCRdb re-called the RT-PCR reads through MiXCR, storing one row per CDR3 protein. The sample yields 8,300 or so distinct CDR3 sequences, 4% seen once. The sample was blood, either unsorted or a sorted T cell fraction (not recorded which). The receptors here all came from a human donor who was either an allogeneic HSCT recipient or a stem cell or donor lymphocyte infusion donor (not recorded which). It is not recorded whose cells these are; they may come from a transplant donor. CDR3s include the opening cysteine and the closing phenylalanine or tryptophan. Fields, in order: V gene, D gene, clone size, J gene, CDR3 protein, CDR3 DNA. A D gene is named only where the DNA matches it firmly. The size entry is marked missing in some rows and otherwise reads once, few, many or a size class.

TRBV11-3	-	many	TRBJ2-7	CASSQPGLLNYEQYF	TGTGCCAGCAGCCAACCCGGACTACTAAACTACGAGCAGTACTTC
TRBV21-1	-	many	TRBJ2-5	CASSKVCETQYF	TGTGCCAGCAGCAAAGTATGTGAGACCCAGTACTTC
TRBV19	-	-	TRBJ1-5	CASSTTRNQPQHF	TGTGCCAGTAGTACCACACGAAATCAGCCCCAGCATTTT
TRBV29-1	TRBD1	large	TRBJ1-6	CSVQGAPASPLHF	TGCAGCGTGCAGGGGGCGCCGGCTTCACCCCTCCACTTT
TRBV7-3	TRBD2	many	TRBJ2-1	CASSMGLAGGNEQFF	TGTGCCAGCAGCATGGGACTAGCGGGAGGGAATGAGCAGTTCTTC
TRBV7-9	TRBD2	medium-sized	TRBJ2-1	CASSLLHGRAVEQFF	TGTGCCAGCAGCTTGTTGCACGGGAGGGCCGTTGAGCAGTTCTTC
TRBV24-1	-	many	TRBJ2-7	CATLGPGNEQYF	TGTGCCACCCTGGGGCCCGGGAACGAGCAGTACTTC
TRBV3-1	TRBD1	many	TRBJ2-5	CASSQGTGTGSETQYF	TGTGCCAGCAGCCAAGGAACCGGGACAGGCTCAGAGACCCAGTACTTC
TRBV6-5	-	many	TRBJ2-3	CASSLLRRGDTQYF	TGTGCCAGCAGCTTACTGAGGAGGGGAGATACGCAGTATTTT
TRBV4-2	TRBD1	medium-sized	TRBJ1-5	CASSQTGEGNQPQHF	TGTGCCAGCAGCCAGACAGGGGAGGGCAATCAGCCCCAGCATTTT
TRBV20-1	TRBD2	-	TRBJ2-1	CSAHVGSGRYNEQFF	TGCAGTGCTCACGTGGGAAGCGGGAGATACAATGAGCAGTTCTTC
TRBV10-3	TRBD2	many	TRBJ2-1	CAISESWSGSSYNEQFF	TGTGCCATCAGTGAGTCGTGGAGCGGGAGCTCCTACAATGAGCAGTTCTTC
TRBV6-5	-	many	TRBJ2-5	CASSYPARETQYF	TGTGCCAGCAGTTACCCAGCGCGAGAGACCCAGTACTTC
TRBV20-1	-	medium-sized	TRBJ1-1	CSARVIRVGAEAFF	TGCAGTGCTAGAGTTATCAGGGTCGGGGCTGAAGCTTTCTTT
TRBV20-1	-	many	TRBJ1-1	CSARDRFPRPGGRGYTEAFF	TGCAGTGCTAGAGACCGTTTTCCCCGTCCAGGAGGCCGAGGATACACTGAAGCTTTCTTT
TRBV6-5	-	medium-sized	TRBJ1-1	CASSYSRQVGTEAFF	TGTGCCAGCAGTTACTCGAGGCAGGTGGGAACTGAAGCTTTCTTT
TRBV27	TRBD1	many	TRBJ2-7	CASSLQGGGYEQYF	TGTGCCAGCAGTTTACAAGGGGGCGGGTACGAGCAGTACTTC
TRBV24-1	TRBD1	medium-sized	TRBJ1-1	CATSDSGTGDTEAFF	TGTGCCACCAGTGATTCTGGGACAGGGGACACTGAAGCTTTCTTT
TRBV10-2	-	medium-sized	TRBJ1-1	CASSESPGNTEAFF	TGCGCCAGCAGTGAGTCGCCGGGGAACACTGAAGCTTTCTTT
TRBV4-3	-	many	TRBJ1-6	CASSQDFGASRTYNSPLHF	TGCGCCAGCAGCCAAGATTTTGGCGCTTCTCGAACCTATAATTCACCCCTCCACTTT
TRBV5-6	-	many	TRBJ2-7	CASSSVRGESNEQYF	TGTGCCAGCAGCTCGGTCAGAGGGGAATCCAACGAGCAGTACTTC
TRBV7-9	-	many	TRBJ2-1	CASSNYRFEQFF	TGTGCCAGCAGCAACTATCGATTTGAGCAGTTCTTC
TRBV29-1	-	many	TRBJ2-1	CSVARYNEQFF	TGCAGCGTTGCAAGGTACAATGAGCAGTTCTTC
TRBV19	TRBD2	-	TRBJ2-3	CASSIGTSGARDTQYF	TGTGCCAGTAGTATAGGGACTAGCGGGGCCCGAGATACGCAGTATTTT
TRBV27	TRBD1	many	TRBJ1-6	CASSLRQGAFSNSPLHF	TGTGCCAGCAGTTTACGACAGGGGGCCTTCTCTAATTCACCCCTCCACTTT
TRBV5-1	-	many	TRBJ1-2	CASSLDPGDYGYTF	TGCGCCAGCAGCTTGGATCCCGGAGACTATGGCTACACCTTC
TRBV7-2	-	many	TRBJ2-1	CASSLADYEQFF	TGTGCCAGCAGCTTAGCCGACTATGAGCAGTTCTTC
TRBV7-2	-	many	TRBJ2-3	CASSLAWLAMTDTQYF	TGTGCCAGCAGCTTAGCATGGCTAGCGATGACAGATACGCAGTATTTT
TRBV9	TRBD1	many	TRBJ2-5	CASSVKDRARETQYF	TGTGCCAGCAGCGTTAAGGACAGGGCCCGGGAGACCCAGTACTTC
TRBV18	-	many	TRBJ2-1	CASSPLTRGYEQFF	TGTGCCAGCTCACCTTTGACCCGAGGCTATGAGCAGTTCTTC
TRBV5-5	-	-	TRBJ1-1	CASSLVQGMNTEAFF	TGTGCCAGCAGCTTGGTACAGGGAATGAACACTGAAGCTTTCTTT
TRBV28	-	many	TRBJ2-7	CASSFPGRIQYF	TGTGCCAGCAGTTTCCCCGGTAGAATCCAGTACTTC
TRBV6-5	-	many	TRBJ2-7	CASSYTMSYEQYF	TGTGCCAGCAGTTACACTATGTCCTACGAGCAGTACTTC
TRBV7-2	-	-	TRBJ2-1	CASSLGDIEQFF	TGTGCCAGCAGCTTGGGAGATATTGAGCAGTTCTTC
TRBV7-2	TRBD1	many	TRBJ2-7	CASSAGQGSYEQYF	TGTGCCAGCAGCGCGGGACAGGGTAGCTACGAGCAGTACTTC
TRBV27	-	many	TRBJ2-3	CASSRRGADTQYF	TGTGCCAGCAGTCGGAGAGGGGCAGATACGCAGTATTTT
TRBV28	-	many	TRBJ1-5	CASSLSTNQPQHF	TGTGCCAGCAGTTTATCGACTAATCAGCCCCAGCATTTT
TRBV7-9	TRBD2	many	TRBJ2-5	CASSQPGLARETQYF	TGTGCCAGCAGCCAGCCGGGACTAGCGCGGGAGACCCAGTACTTC
TRBV7-9	-	many	TRBJ2-3	CASSPAGGSAVRTDTQYF	TGTGCCAGCAGCCCCGCGGGCGGGTCTGCGGTTCGGACAGATACGCAGTATTTT
TRBV24-1	-	many	TRBJ2-6	CATSNRAGRGDGANVLTF	TGTGCCACCAGTAATAGGGCCGGGAGAGGGGATGGGGCCAACGTCCTGACTTTC
TRBV28	-	-	TRBJ1-1	CASSRNLGTEAFF	TGTGCCAGCAGTCGAAACTTGGGCACTGAAGCTTTCTTT
TRBV20-1	-	many	TRBJ1-6	CSAGQGYNSPLHF	TGCAGTGCAGGGCAGGGTTATAATTCACCCCTCCACTTT
TRBV5-1	TRBD1	many	TRBJ2-3	CASSFGTGDTDTQYF	TGCGCCAGCAGCTTCGGGACAGGGGACACAGATACGCAGTATTTT
TRBV10-3	-	many	TRBJ1-1	CAIRTNRMGTEAFF	TGTGCCATCAGGACAAATCGGATGGGCACTGAAGCTTTCTTT
TRBV6-5	-	many	TRBJ1-5	CASSEGGLSNQPQHF	TGTGCCAGCAGTGAGGGGGGCCTTAGCAATCAGCCCCAGCATTTT
TRBV28	-	many	TRBJ1-4	CASSLFRGTSEKLFF	TGTGCCAGCAGCTTGTTCAGGGGTACTAGTGAAAAACTGTTTTTT
TRBV27	-	many	TRBJ2-6	CASSGIALSGANVLTF	TGTGCCAGCAGTGGAATAGCCCTCTCTGGGGCCAACGTCCTGACTTTC
TRBV7-9	-	many	TRBJ1-3	CASSLFWGNSGNTIYF	TGTGCCAGCAGCTTATTCTGGGGGAACTCTGGAAACACCATATATTTT
TRBV28	TRBD2	many	TRBJ2-7	CASRETSGRVYEQYF	TGTGCCAGCAGGGAGACTAGCGGGAGAGTCTACGAGCAGTACTTC
TRBV7-3	-	many	TRBJ2-2	CASSPGTHTGELFF	TGTGCCAGCAGCCCCGGGACCCACACCGGGGAGCTGTTTTTT
TRBV27	-	many	TRBJ2-1	CASSPRPPKGFHEQFF	TGTGCCAGCAGTCCCCGACCCCCTAAAGGATTCCATGAGCAGTTCTTC
TRBV4-3	TRBD2	many	TRBJ2-7	CASSRRTSGSSLSDEQYF	TGCGCCAGCAGCCGGCGGACTAGCGGGAGTTCCCTATCGGACGAGCAGTACTTC
TRBV27	TRBD1	many	TRBJ2-7	CASSLGQGFGEQYF	TGTGCCAGCAGTTTGGGACAGGGTTTCGGCGAGCAGTACTTC